The 28 T cell receptor beta chains given below trace back to one sample, sequenced in a study of blood T cell repertoires in COVID-19. Sequenced by immunoSEQ multiplex PCR; TCRdb stores in-frame clones only, minus some. This table holds about 150,000 clones, 85% to 90% found once. The source material was peripheral blood. The receptors derive from a woman aged 80 or over with COVID-19, enrolled during active disease.

This rearrangement joins TRBV28 to TRBJ1-2; tentative D call: TRBD1 (5 bases). The ends were cut back, 3 bases at V and 0 bases at J, with 11 bases in the middle. The length of the CDR3 is 15 residues. Germline CDR1 and CDR2: MDHEN and SYDVKM. CDR3 sequence reads: CASSLGGRANYGYTF. The CDR3 nucleotides are TGTGCCAGCAGTTTGGGGGGTCGGGCTAACTATGGCTACACCTTC.

The gene calls are TRBV11-3 and TRBJ2-1, with 7 bases fitting TRBD2. The CDR3 loop spans 15 amino acids. In germline, CDR1 is SGHNT, CDR2 YENEEA. Losses at the gene ends were 2 bases for V and 6 bases for J; bases not matched to a gene: 7. CDR3 DNA: TGTGCCAGCAGCTTATTTAGCGGGCCAGGCAATGAGCAGTTCTTC. The encoded protein is CASSLFSGPGNEQFF.

This chain connects TRBV11-1 to TRBJ2-6; D call uncertain. The CDR3 sequence is 16 residues long. The germline V and J ends were trimmed by 1 base and 3 bases, with 10 bases remaining between them. Germline V gene lookup returns CDR1 SGHAT and CDR2 FQDESV (reference sequence). CDR3 bases: TGTGCCAGCAGCTTAGAGACTCTTAATGGGGCCAACGTCCTGACTTTC. Its translation: CASSLETLNGANVLTF. The variable domain in full, completed from reference TRBV11-1 and TRBJ2-6, reads EAEVAQSPRYKITEKSQAVAFWCDPISGHATLYWYRQILGQGPELLVQFQDESVVDDSQLPKDRFSAERLKGVDSTLKIQPAELGDSAMYLCASSLETLNGANVLTFGAGSRLTVL.

The chain has TRBV19 and TRBJ2-4; TRBD1 matches at 7 bases. The CDR3 totals 16 residues. Germline CDR1 reads LNHDA; CDR2 reads SQIVND (reference sequence). V lost 4 bases to trimming and J lost 8 bases; unmatched junction nucleotides: 14. CDR3 in amino acids: CASSRDHRGATYIQYF. CDR3 DNA sequence: TGTGCCAGTAGTAGAGACCACAGGGGCGCAACGTACATTCAGTACTTC.

This chain joins TRBV7-8 and TRBJ1-5, with D perhaps TRBD1 (5 bases). The germline V and J ends were trimmed by 4 bases and 2 bases, with 15 bases remaining between them. The CDR3 has 16 amino acids. CDR1 is SGHVS, CDR2 FQNEAQ, per germline. In DNA, the CDR3 is TGTGCCAGCAGCTCAGGAGTCCAGGGTGGCAATCAGCCCCAGCATTTT. Its translation is CASSSGVQGGNQPQHF.

This chain connects TRBV11-2 to TRBJ2-5; 8 bases agree with TRBD2. CDR1 SGHAT and CDR2 FQNNGV come from the germline V gene. CDR3 length: 13 amino acids. V was clipped by 6 bases and J by 3 bases; unmatched bases: 3. This CDR3 is CASRSGSEETQYF. In DNA, the CDR3 is TGTGCCAGCAGGAGCGGGAGCGAAGAGACCCAGTACTTC.

The gene calls are TRBV18 and TRBJ2-5; possibly TRBD2 for D (6 bases). The germline V gene encodes CDR1 KGHSH and CDR2 LQKENI. CDR3 size: 15 residues. V gave up 6 bases and J gave up 2 bases, with 16 bases separating them. CDR3 nucleotides: TGTGCCAGCTCCCGGCGGGGCGGGACGCAAGAGACCCAGTACTTC. This gives the protein CASSRRGGTQETQYF.

Worth noting for this clone: The junction shows a germline mismatch at one end, possibly a read error. The rearrangement joins TRBV15 to TRBJ2-1, with 8 nucleotides matching TRBD2. The germline V gene encodes CDR1 LNHNV and CDR2 YYDKDF (reference sequence). The CDR3 sequence is 14 residues long. Written as DNA, the CDR3 is TGTGCCTCCAGTGGATTAGCGGGACCGCGAGAGCAGTTCTTC. This sequence encodes CASSGLAGPREQFF.

This clone showed up just a few times. This chain links TRBV7-9 with TRBJ2-7; TRBD2 matches at 8 bases. The V and J ends lost 5 bases and 2 bases, in that order; junction bases with no gene match: 8. The CDR3 totals 15 residues. Germline lookup yields CDR1 SEHNR and CDR2 FQNEAQ (reference sequence). CDR3 region: CASSVLSGSTYEQYF. In DNA, the CDR3 is TGTGCCAGCAGCGTCCTAAGCGGGAGTACCTACGAGCAGTACTTC.

This chain joins TRBV2 and TRBJ2-2, with TRBD1 matching 8 bases. V was clipped by 8 bases and J by 3 bases; unmatched bases: 8. Germline-derived CDR1 and CDR2 are SNHLY and FYNNEI. There are 15 residues in the CDR3. The CDR3 sequence: CASETGQAYTGELFF. The CDR3 nucleotides read TGTGCCAGCGAGACGGGACAGGCATACACCGGGGAGCTGTTTTTT.

The chain uses TRBV6-5 and TRBJ1-1; 8 nucleotides agree with TRBD1. The J segment lost 3 bases and the V segment lost 5 bases, leaving 5 bases of the junction unmatched. The CDR3 length is 14 residues. Looked up from germline, CDR1 is MNHEY and CDR2 is SVGAGI. The CDR3 loop reads CASSPGGAYTEAFF. The CDR3 DNA is TGTGCCAGCAGTCCAGGGGGCGCGTACACTGAAGCTTTCTTT.

The chain couples TRBV19 to TRBJ1-1; D unresolved. The germline V gene encodes CDR1 LNHDA and CDR2 SQIVND (reference sequence). This CDR3 is built from 15 residues. V was cut by 5 bases and J by 3 bases, with 16 bases left in between. The CDR3 nucleotides read TGTGCCAGTAGTCAGCCCGGAGGGAAATACACTGAAGCTTTCTTT. Amino acids: CASSQPGGKYTEAFF. The full variable domain, completed using reference TRBV19 and TRBJ1-1, is DGGITQSPKYLFRKEGQNVTLSCEQNLNHDAMYWYRQDPGQGLRLIYYSQIVNDFQKGDIAEGYSVSREKKESFPLTVTSAQKNPTAFYLCASSQPGGKYTEAFFGQGTRLTVV.

The chain has TRBV19 and TRBJ1-5; D is undetermined. Germline CDR1 LNHDA, CDR2 SQIVND (reference sequence). The CDR3 length is 16 residues. V was shortened by 5 bases and J by 0 bases, with 14 bases between the two germline ends. DNA for the CDR3: TGTGCCAGTAGTCCCAGACCCGACTTTAGCAATCAGCCCCAGCATTTT. It encodes CASSPRPDFSNQPQHF.

The chain combines TRBV20-1 with TRBJ2-7, with D uncertain. The CDR3 is 10 residues long. CDR1 is DFQATT and CDR2 is SNEGSKA in the germline V gene (reference sequence). The V end was cut by 3 bases, the J end by 5 bases, with 5 bases between. Here the CDR3 reads CSASRDEQYF. DNA for the CDR3: TGCAGTGCTAGCCGGGACGAGCAGTACTTC.

This clone was seen a handful of times. The J gene is TRBJ1-1, the V gene TRBV7-6; D is undetermined. Between the trimmed V and J ends, which lost 2 bases and 1 base, there was a span of 11 bases. The length of the CDR3 is 15 residues. CDR1 SGHVS and CDR2 FNYEAQ come from the germline V gene. CDR3 in DNA: TGTGCCAGCAGCTTAAGTCCCAACACGAACACTGAAGCTTTCTTT. It encodes CASSLSPNTNTEAFF.

This clone appeared once. This chain uses TRBV6-2 or TRBV6-3 with TRBJ2-7; D remains ambiguous. This CDR3 is built from 14 residues. The germline V and J ends were trimmed by 2 bases and 3 bases, with 11 bases remaining between them. Germline values: CDR1 MNHEY, CDR2 SVGEGT. The CDR3 bases are TGTGCCAGCAGTTACCCTTCATTGAGCTACGAGCAGTACTTC. Amino acid sequence: CASSYPSLSYEQYF.

This rearrangement joins TRBV5-1 to TRBJ1-3; no clear D. The germline CDR1 and CDR2 sequences are SGHRS and YFSETQ. V gave up 4 bases and J gave up 0 bases, with 11 bases separating them. The CDR3 totals 15 residues. The CDR3 DNA is TGCGCCAGCAGCACCGCGGGAAGCTCTGGAAACACCATATATTTT. Translation: CASSTAGSSGNTIYF. Drawing the rest from reference TRBV5-1 and TRBJ1-3, the complete variable domain is KAGVTQTPRYLIKTRGQQVTLSCSPISGHRSVSWYQQTPGQGLQFLFEYFSETQRNKGNFPGRFSGRQFSNSRSEMNVSTLELGDSALYLCASSTAGSSGNTIYFGEGSWLTVV.

The V and J genes are TRBV6-2 or TRBV6-3 and TRBJ1-2; the D is unclear. The CDR3 is 13 residues long. V was cut by 5 bases and J by 1 base, with 8 bases left in between. Germline-derived CDR1 and CDR2 are MNHEY and SVGEGT. CDR3 amino acids: CASSGPNNYGYTF. For the CDR3, the DNA is TGTGCCAGCAGTGGGCCCAATAACTATGGCTACACCTTC.

The chain uses TRBV7-6 and TRBJ2-2; 10 bases match TRBD1. The CDR3 extends over 15 amino acids. V was clipped by 5 bases and J by 9 bases; unmatched bases: 9. The V gene's germline CDR1 is SGHVS and CDR2 FNYEAQ. The chain's CDR3 is CASSAAGTGARELFF. The CDR3 coding sequence is TGTGCCAGCAGCGCAGCCGGGACAGGGGCAAGGGAGCTGTTTTTT.

The chain combines TRBV7-2 with TRBJ1-2; 8 bases map to TRBD1. Germline loops: CDR1 SGHTA, CDR2 FQGNSA. The CDR3 is made up of 20 amino acids. The V and J ends lost 0 bases and 6 bases, in that order; junction bases with no gene match: 21. The DNA for the CDR3 is TGTGCCAGCAGCTTAGCGGTCCTTGTATCCTACCTATCAGGGGGCGATGGCTACACCTTC. This sequence encodes CASSLAVLVSYLSGGDGYTF. Variable domain in full (rest from reference TRBV7-2 and TRBJ1-2): GAGVSQSPSNKVTEKGKDVELRCDPISGHTALYWYRQSLGQGLEFLIYFQGNSAPDKSGLPSDRFSAERTGGSVSTLTIQRTQQEDSAVYLCASSLAVLVSYLSGGDGYTFGSGTRLTVV.

For this clone: No DNA is shown, since the ends of the CDR3 on it are uncertain; the CDR3 is the one TCRdb lists. This rearrangement joins TRBV28 to TRBJ1-6; the D call of TRBD1 is as the table states it, not checked on the DNA. Termini included, the CDR3 measures 17 amino acids. Germline loops: CDR1 MDHEN, CDR2 SYDVKM. The CDR3 reads CASSSSGQVASNSPLHF.

The rearrangement uses TRBV3-1 (or the pseudogene TRBV3-2) and TRBJ2-3; 13 bases align to TRBD2. Per the germline V gene, CDR1 is LGHDT and CDR2 is YNNKEL (reference sequence). V shed 10 bases and J 7 bases; nucleotides not matched to a gene: 11. There are 15 residues in the CDR3. In DNA form, the CDR3 reads TGTGCCACGGGGTTCGGGACTAGCGGGGACAATACGCAGTATTTT. This encodes CATGFGTSGDNTQYF.

V gene TRBV10-3 combines with J gene TRBJ2-1, with 9 bases matching TRBD2. The length of the CDR3 is 15 residues. In germline, CDR1 is ENHRY, CDR2 SYGVKD. The junction had 5 bases not matched to a gene; V was cut back by 2 bases and J by 6 bases. In DNA form, the CDR3 reads TGTGCCATCAGTGAGGGGCTAGCGGGAAGCAATGAGCAGTTCTTC. Amino acids: CAISEGLAGSNEQFF.

The gene calls are TRBV13 and TRBJ1-2, with D maybe TRBD1 (6 bases). CDR3 length equals 13 residues. Germline V gene sequence: CDR1 PRHDT, CDR2 FYEKMQ (reference sequence). Trimming took 5 bases from V and 5 from J, leaving 12 bases between them. This chain's CDR3 is CASSAAGVYGYTF. The CDR3 nucleotides read TGTGCCAGCAGCGCTGCAGGGGTTTATGGCTACACCTTC.

The rearrangement joins TRBV7-2 to TRBJ2-1; 11 nucleotides line up with TRBD2. This CDR3 contains 17 residues. Per germline, CDR1 SGHTA and CDR2 FQGNSA. The V and J ends lost 5 bases and 7 bases, in that order; junction bases with no gene match: 13. The CDR3 reads CASSMPLAGVNRNEQFF. CDR3 DNA: TGTGCCAGCAGCATGCCACTAGCGGGAGTGAATAGGAATGAGCAGTTCTTC.

The chain carries TRBV24-1 and TRBJ1-2; no reliable D call. This CDR3 comprises 12 residues. The germline V gene has CDR1 KGHDR and CDR2 SFDVKD. V lost 4 bases, J lost 1 base, and 3 bases lay in between. The CDR3 spells CATSDSNYGYTF. CDR3 nucleotides: TGTGCCACCAGTGACAGTAACTATGGCTACACCTTC.

The chain joins TRBV13 to TRBJ1-1; maybe TRBD1 (6 bases). Germline-derived CDR1 and CDR2 are PRHDT and FYEKMQ (reference sequence). The CDR3 covers 14 residues. Trimming pared 3 bases from V and 1 base from J, leaving 9 bases between. The CDR3 spells CASSFGGRNTEAFF. CDR3 DNA sequence: TGTGCCAGCAGCTTTGGGGGCCGGAACACTGAAGCTTTCTTT.

In nucleotides, the CDR3 is TGTGCCAGCAGCGTAGACCCGGGTCTGAACTATGGCTACACCTTC. Translation gives CASSVDPGLNYGYTF. The chain has TRBV9 and TRBJ1-2; D remains ambiguous. The CDR3 length is 15 residues. CDR1 is SGDLS and CDR2 is YYNGEE in the germline V gene. V dropped 0 bases and J dropped 2 bases, with 11 bases sitting between them.